The next 5 T cell receptor beta chains were all read from a single sample in a study of Ad26.COV2.S vaccination and SARS-CoV-2 variants. Treatment reported: some 20 received Ad26.COV2.S at low or high dose, single or two shots; 5 received placebo; per-sample allocation not given. Samples were taken on day 63 after the first vaccine or placebo injection. Sequenced by immunoSEQ multiplex PCR; TCRdb stores in-frame clones only, minus some. Of hundreds of thousands of clones listed, around 86% are singletons. The specimen comprised peripheral blood, sampled in a trial of Ad26.COV2.S vaccine versus placebo. These receptors came from a person aged 18-65 years who received the Ad26.COV2.S COVID-19 vaccine or a placebo.

The chain uses TRBV6-5 and TRBJ1-2; 9 nucleotides agree with TRBD1. The CDR3 is 15 residues long. In germline, CDR1 is MNHEY, CDR2 SVGAGI. Trimming cost V 3 bases and J 6 bases; bases outside gene matches: 8. The CDR3 DNA sequence: TGTGCCAGCAGTTATACCGGGACAGGGATCGATGGCTACACCTTC. It is translated as CASSYTGTGIDGYTF.

The chain links TRBV11-2 to TRBJ1-6; perhaps TRBD1 as D (5 bases). Germline CDR1 is SGHAT and CDR2 is FQNNGV. V lost 5 bases and J lost 12, with 11 bases in between. The CDR3 length is 12 residues. CDR3 bases: TGTGCCAGCAGCCAAGTAGGGGAACCCCTCCACTTT. Translation: CASSQVGEPLHF. Looking up the rest from reference TRBV11-2 and TRBJ1-6 gives the full variable domain: EAGVAQSPRYKIIEKRQSVAFWCNPISGHATLYWYQQILGQGPKLLIQFQNNGVVDDSQLPKDRFSAERLKGVDSTLKIQPAKLEDSAVYLCASSQVGEPLHFGNGTRLTVT.

The V call is TRBV6-5, the J call TRBJ2-3; 8 bases map to TRBD1. The CDR3 totals 14 residues. The V and J ends lost 7 bases and 5 bases, in that order; junction bases with no gene match: 8. Germline V lookup: CDR1 MNHEY, CDR2 SVGAGI. Here the CDR3 reads CASKRTGLGDTQYF. CDR3 sequence (DNA): TGTGCCAGCAAACGGACAGGGCTTGGAGATACGCAGTATTTT.

The chain couples TRBV27 to TRBJ2-7, with TRBD2 matching over 7 bases. The V segment lost 2 bases and the J segment 6 bases; nucleotides outside the gene matches: 10. Looked up from germline, CDR1 is MNHEY and CDR2 is SMNVEV (reference sequence). The CDR3 loop spans 15 amino acids. The CDR3 DNA reads as TGTGCCAGCAGTTTAGGGGGGGGAGCCCCGTTCGAGCAGTACTTC. Translating it yields CASSLGGGAPFEQYF.

The rearrangement uses TRBV7-8 and TRBJ1-5, with 8 bases that match TRBD1. With V trimmed by 1 base and J by 6 bases, 5 bases remained unmatched. The CDR3 is 15 amino acids. Germline lookup yields CDR1 SGHVS and CDR2 FQNEAQ. Here the CDR3 DNA reads TGTGCCAGCAGCTTAGGGACAGGGTTCTTTCAGCCCCAGCATTTT. It translates to CASSLGTGFFQPQHF.